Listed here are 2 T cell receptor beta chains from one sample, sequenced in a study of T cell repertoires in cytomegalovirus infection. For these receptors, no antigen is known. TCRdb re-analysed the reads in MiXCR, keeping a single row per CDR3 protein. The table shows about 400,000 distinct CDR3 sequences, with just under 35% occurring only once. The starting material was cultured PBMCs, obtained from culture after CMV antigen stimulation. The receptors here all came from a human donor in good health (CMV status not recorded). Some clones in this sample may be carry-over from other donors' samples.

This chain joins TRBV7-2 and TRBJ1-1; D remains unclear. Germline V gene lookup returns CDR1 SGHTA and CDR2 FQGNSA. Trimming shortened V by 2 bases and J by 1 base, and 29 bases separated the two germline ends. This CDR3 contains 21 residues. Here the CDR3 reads CASSLFRVASIRSQKNTEAFF. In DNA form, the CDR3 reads TGTGCCAGCAGCTTATTTCGGGTTGCTTCCATACGTTCCCAAAAGAACACTGAAGCTTTCTTT.

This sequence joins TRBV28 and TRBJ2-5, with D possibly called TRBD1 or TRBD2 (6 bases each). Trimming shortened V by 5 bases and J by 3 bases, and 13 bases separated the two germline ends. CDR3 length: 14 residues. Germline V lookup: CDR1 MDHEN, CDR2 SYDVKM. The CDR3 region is CASSGYRGEETQYF. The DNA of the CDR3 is TGTGCCAGCAGTGGGTATAGGGGGGAAGAGACCCAGTACTTC.